Listed below are T cell receptor beta chains from one sample, sequenced in a study of blood T cells in healthy people across ages. MiXCR, run by TCRdb on the 5' RACE reads, gives a single entry per CDR3 protein. Here the sample spans about 1 million distinct CDR3 sequences, 40% to 45% being singletons. The specimen sequenced was blood. The origin of the receptors is a woman aged 60 to 75 in good health. Both conserved end residues are part of each CDR3. A D gene is named only where the DNA matches it firmly. The size entry is marked missing in some rows and otherwise reads once, few, many or a size class.

clone_size	d_call	v_call	j_call	cdr3_nt	cdr3_aa
-	-	TRBV2	TRBJ2-5	TGTGCCAGCAGGGCTAGGGGGGAAGAGACCCAGTACTTC	CASRARGEETQYF
-	TRBD2	TRBV7-9	TRBJ2-1	TGTGCCAGCAGCCGGAACCCGAGACTAGCGGAAACCTACAATGAGCAGTTCTTC	CASSRNPRLAETYNEQFF
-	-	TRBV25-1	TRBJ2-1	TGTGCCAGCAGTGAAAGGGGTTTTGAGCAGTTCTTC	CASSERGFEQFF
-	-	TRBV5-4	TRBJ2-5	TGTGCCAGCAGCTTAGGCTCCGCAATGCCCTCGTACCAAGAGACCCAGTACTTC	CASSLGSAMPSYQETQYF
-	-	TRBV30	TRBJ2-4	TGTGCCTGGAGTCCCCCGGAGTGGACCATTCAGTACTTC	CAWSPPEWTIQYF
-	-	TRBV3-1	TRBJ2-7	TGTGCCAGCCCCGACCGACCCCGGGAGCAGTACTTC	CASPDRPREQYF
few	-	TRBV4-2	TRBJ2-3	TGTGCCAGCAGCCAAGAGAGGTCCACTAGCTCAGCGGATACGCAGTATTTT	CASSQERSTSSADTQYF
many	-	TRBV7-9	TRBJ1-1	TGTGCCAGCAGATACGGACTGACGAACACTGAAGCTTTCTTT	CASRYGLTNTEAFF
-	TRBD1	TRBV11-2	TRBJ2-7	TGTGCCAGCAGCTTAACCGGGACAGGGGTCCTCTACGAGCAGTACTTC	CASSLTGTGVLYEQYF
few	-	TRBV27	TRBJ1-6	TGTGCCAGCAGTTCAGACTACTCCTATAATTCACCCCTCCACTTT	CASSSDYSYNSPLHF
-	TRBD1	TRBV3-1	TRBJ1-2	TGTGCCAGCAGCCAAGAGGACAGGGGGTACTATGGCTACACCTTC	CASSQEDRGYYGYTF
-	TRBD2	TRBV20-1	TRBJ2-7	TGCAGTGCTAGAGATAAGCCAACTAGCGGGAGTAACGAGCAGTACTTC	CSARDKPTSGSNEQYF
few	-	TRBV30	TRBJ1-4	TGTGCCTGGAACAGGGATAATGAAAAACTGTTTTTT	CAWNRDNEKLFF
few	-	TRBV25-1	TRBJ1-6	TGTGCCAGCAGTGACATCGGACATCATTCACCCCTCCACTTT	CASSDIGHHSPLHF
-	-	TRBV27	TRBJ2-7	TGTGCCAGCAGTTTCGGCAGGGCAAGGAATGAGCAGTACTTC	CASSFGRARNEQYF
-	-	TRBV19	TRBJ2-1	TGTGCCAGTAGTATAGTCCTATTGAGCTCCTACAATGAGCGGTTCTTC	CASSIVLLSSYNERFF
-	-	TRBV4-1	TRBJ1-1	TGCGCCAGCAGCCAACATCCCCAGGCGTTGCGAGCTTTCTTT	CASSQHPQALRAFF
-	-	TRBV20-1	TRBJ1-5	TGCAGTGCTAGGTCCTCCGACAGAACTTATAGCAATCAGCCCCAGCATTTT	CSARSSDRTYSNQPQHF
few	-	TRBV4-2	TRBJ2-1	TGTGCCAGCAGCCCTACGAGGGGGAGCTCCTACAATGAGCAGTTCTTC	CASSPTRGSSYNEQFF
many	-	TRBV18	TRBJ2-5	TGTGCCAGCTCACCAATCGGCGGAGAGACCCAGTACTTC	CASSPIGGETQYF